Each of the 17 T cell receptor beta chains below was sequenced from the same sample in a study of human T cells and chemical hapten exposure. In TCRdb, the RACE reads were re-called with MiXCR into one record per CDR3 protein. The data show around 330,000 distinct CDR3 sequences, about 5.4% seen once. The time point was: pre-sensitization, week 0. Sample treatment: therapeutic diphenylcyclopropenone sensitization with weekly scalp DPC. Sequenced material: whole blood, taken in connection with sensitization to the hapten diphenylcyclopropenone (DPC). The receptors here all came from a woman younger than 35 with alopecia areata. Some clones in this sample may be carry-over from other donors' samples.

The chain has TRBV2 and TRBJ1-2; D is unclear. V was clipped by 5 bases and J by 4 bases, with 11 bases between them. The germline V gene encodes CDR1 SNHLY and CDR2 FYNNEI. This CDR3 region has 13 residues. CDR3 loop: CASSNDGPYGYTF. The DNA of the CDR3 is TGTGCCAGCAGTAATGACGGCCCCTATGGCTACACCTTC.

J is TRBJ1-1 and V is TRBV15; D is ambiguous. The CDR3 runs 13 residues. Germline loops: CDR1 LNHNV, CDR2 YYDKDF (reference sequence). The V gene lost 7 bases and the J gene lost 5 bases, with 14 bases spanning the gap. The CDR3 DNA reads TGTGCCACCACTCTCTCCGGTGGAACTGAAGCTTTCTTT. Its translation: CATTLSGGTEAFF.

The chain couples TRBV5-1 to TRBJ2-3; D is tentatively TRBD1 or TRBD2 (5 bases each). The CDR3 contains 15 residues. V was pared by 2 bases and J by 0 bases, with 10 bases between. The germline V gene has CDR1 SGHRS and CDR2 YFSETQ. The CDR3 here is CASSFRDGSTDTQYF. In DNA, the CDR3 is TGCGCCAGCAGCTTCCGGGACGGTAGCACAGATACGCAGTATTTT.

This clonotype has ten or more counts. J is TRBJ1-4 and V is TRBV29-1, with a possible D match to TRBD1 (6 bases). Germline lookup yields CDR1 SQVTM and CDR2 ANQGSEA. This CDR3 has 12 amino acids. V was shortened by 6 bases and J by 6 bases, with 11 bases between the two germline ends. The CDR3 spells CSVRGPDEKLFF. DNA for the CDR3: TGCAGCGTCCGGGGGCCTGATGAAAAACTGTTTTTT.

This clonotype was observed at least ten times. J is TRBJ2-2 and V is TRBV7-9, with D possibly being TRBD2 (5 bases). The germline V gene encodes CDR1 SEHNR and CDR2 FQNEAQ (reference sequence). The CDR3 has 16 residues. V was cut by 3 bases and J by 4 bases, with 15 bases left in between. The CDR3 bases are TGTGCCAGCAGCTTCCCCGAGGGCCGTGCCACCGGGGAGCTGTTTTTT. This gives the protein CASSFPEGRATGELFF. The whole variable domain, remainder taken from reference TRBV7-9 and TRBJ2-2, is DTGVSQNPRHKITKRGQNVTFRCDPISEHNRLYWYRQTLGQGPEFLTYFQNEAQLEKSRLLSDRFSAERPKGSFSTLEIQRTEQGDSAMYLCASSFPEGRATGELFFGEGSRLTVL.

This clonotype was observed a single time. A read error may account for a junction end that differs from germline. This chain uses TRBV18 with TRBJ1-3; a weak D match, TRBD1 (5 bases). The CDR3 loop spans 13 amino acids. From germline, CDR1 is KGHSH and CDR2 LQKENI. CDR3 bases: TGTGGCAGCTCACCCGAGGAGGGGAACACCATATATTTT. This gives the protein CGSSPEEGNTIYF.

The chain couples TRBV7-9 to TRBJ2-2, with TRBD2 matching over 9 bases. Germline V gene sequence: CDR1 SEHNR, CDR2 FQNEAQ (reference sequence). CDR3 length: 16 residues. V lost 7 bases to trimming and J lost 2 bases; unmatched junction nucleotides: 8. The CDR3 DNA reads as TGTGCCAGCACCCGATGGCGGGGGGGAAACACCGGGGAGCTGTTTTTT. It codes for CASTRWRGGNTGELFF.

This clonotype came up a few times. The rearrangement links TRBV12-3 or TRBV12-4 to TRBJ1-5, with 10 bases fitting TRBD1. The CDR3 consists of 17 residues. Unmatched junction bases numbered 12, after V lost 4 bases and J lost 6 bases. The CDR3 nucleotides are TGTGCCAGCAGTTCGGCGAGGACAGGGGGGATCTTTCAGCCCCAGCATTTT. It codes for CASSSARTGGIFQPQHF.

The sample holds a few counts of this clonotype. The rearrangement joins TRBV7-9 to TRBJ2-7, with 8 bases fitting TRBD1. Germline CDR1 SEHNR, CDR2 FQNEAQ (reference sequence). Unmatched junction bases numbered 8, after V lost 4 bases and J lost 0 bases. The CDR3 has 16 residues. CDR3: CASSSPRDRSSYEQYF. CDR3 nucleotides: TGTGCCAGCAGCTCGCCCCGGGACAGGAGCTCCTACGAGCAGTACTTC.

This clonotype was picked up a small number of times. The V and J genes are TRBV4-1 and TRBJ2-7, with D possibly being TRBD2 (6 bases). V lost 2 bases to trimming and J lost 4 bases, with 15 bases between them. Per germline, CDR1 MGHRA and CDR2 YSYEKL. The CDR3 length is 15 residues. CDR3 bases: TGCGCCAGCAGCCAATGGTCGGGGACTCATTACGAGCAGTACTTC. The encoded protein is CASSQWSGTHYEQYF.

This clonotype came up once. This clone may be a read error of a much larger clone one base away. The chain links TRBV6-2 or TRBV6-3 to TRBJ2-3; D is unclear. The V end was cut by 6 bases, the J end by 3 bases, with 10 bases between. The CDR3 totals 13 residues. Germline V gives CDR1 MNHEY, CDR2 SVGEGT. In DNA form, the CDR3 reads TGTGCCAGCAGGAAGGGCAGAACAGATACGCAGTATTTT. Protein: CASRKGRTDTQYF.

The chain carries TRBV27 and TRBJ1-3, with 7 bases aligning to TRBD1. This CDR3 region has 15 residues. Trimming at V came to 5 bases and at J to 0 bases, leaving 4 bases not matched to a gene. The germline V gene has CDR1 MNHEY and CDR2 SMNVEV (reference sequence). CDR3 region: CASSPDRYSGNTIYF. The CDR3 DNA is TGTGCCAGCAGTCCGGACAGGTACTCTGGAAACACCATATATTTT.

Ten or more counts support this clonotype. The genes are TRBV28 and TRBJ2-7; D unclear. The V end was cut by 1 base, the J end by 2 bases, with 9 bases between. Germline V gene lookup returns CDR1 MDHEN and CDR2 SYDVKM. The CDR3 is 14 residues long. In DNA form, the CDR3 reads TGTGCCAGCAGTTTATTTGGGTTAACCTACGAGCAGTACTTC. This codes for CASSLFGLTYEQYF.

This clonotype has at least ten counts. The chain couples TRBV10-3 to TRBJ1-1; no clear D gene. CDR3 length: 14 amino acids. The germline V gene has CDR1 ENHRY and CDR2 SYGVKD. The V end was cut by 4 bases, the J end by 6 bases, with 15 bases between. CDR3 in DNA: TGTGCCATCAGTGTAGGGCACAACGGTCCTGAAGCTTTCTTT. The encoded protein is CAISVGHNGPEAFF.

This clonotype has ten or more counts. The chain carries TRBV19 and TRBJ1-1; maybe TRBD1 (5 bases). CDR1 is LNHDA and CDR2 is SQIVND in the germline V gene (reference sequence). The length of the CDR3 is 13 residues. Deletions cut 3 bases from V and 4 bases from J, with 9 bases between. The CDR3 nucleotides are TGTGCCAGTAGTATTGGGGGAAGCACTGAAGCTTTCTTT. Translating gives CASSIGGSTEAFF.

The table lists this clonotype with many counts. The V call is TRBV7-2, the J call TRBJ1-1; no firm D call. V was cut by 4 bases and J by 0 bases, with 12 bases left in between. CDR1 SGHTA and CDR2 FQGNSA come from the germline V gene. The CDR3 totals 15 residues. The CDR3: CASSSQSFMNTEAFF. CDR3 sequence (DNA): TGTGCCAGCAGCTCCCAGAGTTTCATGAACACTGAAGCTTTCTTT.

This clonotype appeared many times. V and J are TRBV3-1 and TRBJ1-2; D is undetermined. Trimming shortened V by 2 bases and J by 4 bases, and 14 bases separated the two germline ends. The germline gives CDR1 LGHDT, CDR2 YNNKEL (reference sequence). The CDR3 loop spans 15 amino acids. CDR3: CASSQSTGVGYGYTF. The CDR3 nucleotides read TGTGCCAGCAGCCAATCAACGGGAGTTGGCTATGGCTACACCTTC.